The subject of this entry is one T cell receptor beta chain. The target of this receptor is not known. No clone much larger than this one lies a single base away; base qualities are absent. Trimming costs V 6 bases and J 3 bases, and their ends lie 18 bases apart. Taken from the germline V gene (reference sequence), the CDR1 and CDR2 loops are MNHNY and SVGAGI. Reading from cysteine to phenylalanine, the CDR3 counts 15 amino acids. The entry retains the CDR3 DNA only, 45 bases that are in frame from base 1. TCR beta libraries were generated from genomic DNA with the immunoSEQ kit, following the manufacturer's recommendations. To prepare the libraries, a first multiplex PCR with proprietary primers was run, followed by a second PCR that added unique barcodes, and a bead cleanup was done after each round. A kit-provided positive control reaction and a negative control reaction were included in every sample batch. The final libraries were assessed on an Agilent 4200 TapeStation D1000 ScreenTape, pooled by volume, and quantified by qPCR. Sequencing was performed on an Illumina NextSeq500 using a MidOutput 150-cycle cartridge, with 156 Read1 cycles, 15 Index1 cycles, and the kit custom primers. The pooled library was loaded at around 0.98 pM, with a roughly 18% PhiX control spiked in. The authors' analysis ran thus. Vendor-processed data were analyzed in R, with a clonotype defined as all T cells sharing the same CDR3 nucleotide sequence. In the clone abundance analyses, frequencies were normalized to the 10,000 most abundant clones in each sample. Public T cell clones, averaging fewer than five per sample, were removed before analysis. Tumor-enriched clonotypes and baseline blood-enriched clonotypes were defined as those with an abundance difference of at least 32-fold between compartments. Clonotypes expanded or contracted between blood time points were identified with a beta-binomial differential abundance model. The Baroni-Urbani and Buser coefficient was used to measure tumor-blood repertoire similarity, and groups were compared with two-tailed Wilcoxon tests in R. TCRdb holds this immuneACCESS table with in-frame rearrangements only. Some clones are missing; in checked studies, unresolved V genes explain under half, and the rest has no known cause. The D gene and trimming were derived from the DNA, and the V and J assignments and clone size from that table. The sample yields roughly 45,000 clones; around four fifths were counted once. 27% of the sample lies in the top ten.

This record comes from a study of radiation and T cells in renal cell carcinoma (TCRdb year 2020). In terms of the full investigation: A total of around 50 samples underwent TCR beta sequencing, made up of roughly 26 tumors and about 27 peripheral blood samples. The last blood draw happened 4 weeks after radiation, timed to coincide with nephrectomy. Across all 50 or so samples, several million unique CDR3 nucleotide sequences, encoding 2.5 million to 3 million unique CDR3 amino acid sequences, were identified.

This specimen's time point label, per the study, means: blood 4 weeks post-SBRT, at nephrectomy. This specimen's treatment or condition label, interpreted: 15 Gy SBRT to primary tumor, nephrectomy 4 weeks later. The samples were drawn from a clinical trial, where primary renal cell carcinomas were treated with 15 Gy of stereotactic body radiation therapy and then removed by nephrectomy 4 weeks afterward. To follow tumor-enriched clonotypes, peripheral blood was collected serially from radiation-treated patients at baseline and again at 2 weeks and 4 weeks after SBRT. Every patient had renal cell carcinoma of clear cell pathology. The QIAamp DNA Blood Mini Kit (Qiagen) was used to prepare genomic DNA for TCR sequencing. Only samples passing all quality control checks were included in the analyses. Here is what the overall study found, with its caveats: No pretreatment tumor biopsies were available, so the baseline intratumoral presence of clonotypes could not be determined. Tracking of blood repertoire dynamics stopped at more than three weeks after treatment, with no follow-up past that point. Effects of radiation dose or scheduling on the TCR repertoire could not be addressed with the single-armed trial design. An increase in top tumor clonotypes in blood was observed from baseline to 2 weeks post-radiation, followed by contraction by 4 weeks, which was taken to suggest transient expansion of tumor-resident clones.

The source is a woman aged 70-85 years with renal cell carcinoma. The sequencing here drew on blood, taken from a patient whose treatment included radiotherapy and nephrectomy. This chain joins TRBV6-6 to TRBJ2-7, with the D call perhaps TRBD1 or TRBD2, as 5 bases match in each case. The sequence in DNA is TGTGCCAGCAGCCGAACCGGGACCGATGACTACGAGCAGTACTTC. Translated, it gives CASSRTGTDDYEQYF.